This T cell receptor (beta chain) comes out of a study of blood T cells in healthy people across ages. The CDR3 runs 12 residues. The V gene's germline CDR1 is DFQATT and CDR2 SNEGSKA (reference sequence). J gave up 7 bases and V 4 bases, and 3 bases lay outside the gene matches. PCR was performed a second time for roughly 7 to 11 cycles using a sample-barcoded 5' primer and a J-beta primer mix. TCRdb recomputed calls from the 5' RACE reads with MiXCR, one row per CDR3 protein. In the table there are roughly 1,100,000 distinct CDR3 sequences, approximately 25% of which are singletons. In addition, the sample was reused for a study of T cells of mothers and their children.

The J gene is TRBJ1-4, the V gene TRBV20-1; TRBD1 aligns across 7 bases. The TCR comes from a girl aged 2-10 years in good health. Sequencing input: blood. The CDR3 DNA sequence: TGCAGTGCTAAACAGGGGTCTGAAAAACTGTTTTTT. It encodes CSAKQGSEKLFF.